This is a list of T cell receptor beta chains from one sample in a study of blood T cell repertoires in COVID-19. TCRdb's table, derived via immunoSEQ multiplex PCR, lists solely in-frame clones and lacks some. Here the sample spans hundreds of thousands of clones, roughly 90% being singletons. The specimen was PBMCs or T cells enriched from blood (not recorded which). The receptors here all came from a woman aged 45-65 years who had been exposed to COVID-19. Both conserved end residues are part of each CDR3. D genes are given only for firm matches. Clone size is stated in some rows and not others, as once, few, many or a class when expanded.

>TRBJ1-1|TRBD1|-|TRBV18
TGTGCCAGCTCACCAACCCCAATAACGACAGGGTGGGACACTGAAGCTTTCTTT
CASSPTPITTGWDTEAFF
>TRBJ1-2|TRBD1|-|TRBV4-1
TGCGCCAGCAGCCAAATTTCGGACAGGGAAAATGGCTACACCTTC
CASSQISDRENGYTF
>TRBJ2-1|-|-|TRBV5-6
TGTGCCAGCAGCTTGGTTGTCGGAGGGCGGGGTGAGCAGTTCTTC
CASSLVVGGRGEQFF
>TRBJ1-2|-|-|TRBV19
TGTGCCAGTAGTGACGAGCGAAGCGCTAACTATGGCTACACCTTC
CASSDERSANYGYTF
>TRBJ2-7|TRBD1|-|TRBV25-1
TGTGCGACTCGACAGGGAATCGCCGAGCAGTACTTC
CATRQGIAEQYF
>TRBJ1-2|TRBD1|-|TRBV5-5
TGTGCCAGCAGCATTGGGACAGACCACTATGGCTACACCTTC
CASSIGTDHYGYTF
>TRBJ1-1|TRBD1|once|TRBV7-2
TGTGCCAGCAGCGGACAGGGTATGAACACTGAAGCTTTCTTT
CASSGQGMNTEAFF
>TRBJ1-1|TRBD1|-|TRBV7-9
TGTGCCAGCAGCTTCGCGGGTGGCAGGGGGGAAGCTTTCTTT
CASSFAGGRGEAFF
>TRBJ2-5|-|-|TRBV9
TGTGCCAGCAGCGAGGGGGTCTCCAACAGCCAAGAGACCCAGTACTTC
CASSEGVSNSQETQYF
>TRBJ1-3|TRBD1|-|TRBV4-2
TGTGCCAGCAGCGTGGACAGGGGAGTACGTGGAAACACCATATATTTT
CASSVDRGVRGNTIYF
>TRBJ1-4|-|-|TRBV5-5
TGTGCCAGCAGCCTAGGGGGATTCAGGGATGAAAAACTGTTTTTT
CASSLGGFRDEKLFF
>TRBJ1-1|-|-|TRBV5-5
TGTGCCAGCAGCTGGGGGGAATTCGGCCTGGCCTTGGGAGAAGCTTTCTTT
CASSWGEFGLALGEAFF
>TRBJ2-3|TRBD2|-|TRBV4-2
TGTGCCAGCAGCCACGCTAGCGGGGGGGCCAGAGATACGCAGTATTTT
CASSHASGGARDTQYF
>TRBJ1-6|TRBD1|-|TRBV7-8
TGTGCCAGCACTCGGGACAGGCCTCCCAATTCACCCCTCCACTTT
CASTRDRPPNSPLHF
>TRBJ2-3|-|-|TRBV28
TGTGCCAGCAGTATCAATCGACGGGGTACGCAGTATTTT
CASSINRRGTQYF
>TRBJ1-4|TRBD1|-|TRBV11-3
TGTGCCAGCACCTCGACAGGGGGCCAAGTCAAACTGTTTTTT
CASTSTGGQVKLFF
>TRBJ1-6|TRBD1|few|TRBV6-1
TGTGCCAGCAGTGAGACAGGGTATGGGAATTCACCCCTCCACTTT
CASSETGYGNSPLHF
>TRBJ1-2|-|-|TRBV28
TGTGCCAGCAGTTTAGGAGGGGCGCCTAACTATGGCTACACCTTC
CASSLGGAPNYGYTF
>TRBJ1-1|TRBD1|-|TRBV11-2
TGTGCCAGCAGCCTGGACAGGATTAACACTGAAGCTTTCTTT
CASSLDRINTEAFF
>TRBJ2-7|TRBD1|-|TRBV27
TGTGCCAGCAGTTTGCAGGGGGCATACGAGCAGTACTTC
CASSLQGAYEQYF
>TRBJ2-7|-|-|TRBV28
TGTGCCAGCCTTGGGGGGAGCTCCTACGAGCAGTACTTC
CASLGGSSYEQYF
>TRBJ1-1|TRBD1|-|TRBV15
TGTGCCACCAGCAGAAAGGCGACAGGGAAGGGCACTGAAGCTTTCTTT
CATSRKATGKGTEAFF
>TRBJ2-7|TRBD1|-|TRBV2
TGTGCCAGCACCGGGACAGGGTCCCACGAGCAGTACTTC
CASTGTGSHEQYF
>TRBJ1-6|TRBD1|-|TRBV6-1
TGTGCCAGCAGTGAGGGACAGGGGTACTATAATTCACCCCTCCACTTT
CASSEGQGYYNSPLHF
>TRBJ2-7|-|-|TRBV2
TGTGCCAGCAGTGATAGGGGATTTTCCCACTACGAGCAGTACTTC
CASSDRGFSHYEQYF
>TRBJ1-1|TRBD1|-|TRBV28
TGTGCCAGCAGTCCAATCTTACAGGGGACACTGACTGAAGCTTTCTTT
CASSPILQGTLTEAFF
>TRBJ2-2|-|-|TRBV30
TGTGCCTGGAGGTTAGACACCGGGGAGCTGTTTTTT
CAWRLDTGELFF
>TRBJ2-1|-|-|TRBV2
TGTGCCAGCAGTGGGGAGCGGTACAATGAGCAGTTCTTC
CASSGERYNEQFF
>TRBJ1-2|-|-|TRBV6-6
TGTGCCAGCAGTCTTTTAGGGGCTAACTATGGCTACACCTTC
CASSLLGANYGYTF
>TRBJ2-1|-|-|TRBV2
TGTGCCAGTAAAGTTCGGTATGAGCAGTTCTTC
CASKVRYEQFF
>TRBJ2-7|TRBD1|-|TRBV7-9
TGTGCCAGCAGCGCCCAGACAGGGTCCGCGAGCGAGCAGTACTTC
CASSAQTGSASEQYF
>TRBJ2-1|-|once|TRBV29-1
TGCAGCGTTGAAAGGGGCTCTAGCTCCTACAATGAGCAGTTCTTC
CSVERGSSSYNEQFF